This T cell receptor beta chain is from a study of T cell changes during pregnancy in multiple sclerosis. The protocol was immunoSEQ multiplex PCR, while the TCRdb copy is restricted to in-frame clones and leaves out a portion. This sample has 25,000 to 30,000 clones, with 80% to 90% found just once. This CDR3 has 14 residues. V shed 5 bases and J 9 bases; nucleotides not matched to a gene: 8. Germline CDR1 and CDR2: SGHVS and FNYEAQ. Specimen: CD4+ T cells from peripheral blood mononuclear cells, collected in the second trimester of pregnancy. The chain employs TRBV7-6 and TRBJ2-1; 9 positions agree with TRBD1. The receptor comes from a female donor with multiple sclerosis, enrolled in a pregnancy study. The CDR3 sequence: CASSPNDRGFEQFF. In DNA form, the CDR3 reads TGTGCCAGCAGCCCAAACGACAGGGGGTTTGAGCAGTTCTTC.